Following are 21 T cell receptor beta chains from one sample sequenced in a study of T cell responses to AZD1222 COVID-19 vaccine. Method: immunoSEQ multiplex PCR; TCRdb's copy keeps in-frame clones and lacks some. The sample includes about 110,000 clones, around 82% of them seen just once. This specimen consisted of peripheral blood, obtained on day 0 of AZD1222 vaccination. These receptors all come from an adult in good health.

This chain joins TRBV28 and TRBJ1-2; D perhaps matches TRBD1 (6 bases). V lost 3 bases to trimming and J lost 8 bases, with 16 bases between them. Germline assignment: CDR1 MDHEN and CDR2 SYDVKM. CDR3 size: 14 residues. CDR3 residues: CASSLNRVLVGYTF. In DNA, the CDR3 is TGTGCCAGCAGTTTGAACAGGGTATTAGTGGGCTACACCTTC.

This chain uses TRBV7-2 with TRBJ2-2; a weak D match, TRBD2 (5 bases). This CDR3 comprises 16 residues. Trimming cost V 2 bases and J 0 bases, with 10 bases left between them. The V gene's germline CDR1 is SGHTA and CDR2 FQGNSA. The CDR3 region is CASSLSRTANTGELFF. CDR3 nucleotide sequence: TGTGCCAGCAGCTTAAGCAGGACTGCGAACACCGGGGAGCTGTTTTTT.

The chain couples TRBV5-4 to TRBJ1-1; D is unclear. The germline CDR1 and CDR2 sequences are SGHNT and YYREEE (reference sequence). The CDR3 sequence is 13 residues long. V shed 5 bases and J shed 2 bases, with 10 bases lying between them. CDR3 coding DNA: TGTGCCAGCAGACAGTGGGTAAACACTGAAGCTTTCTTT. Translation: CASRQWVNTEAFF. The complete variable domain, with remaining parts taken from reference TRBV5-4 and TRBJ1-1, reads ETGVTQSPTHLIKTRGQQVTLRCSSQSGHNTVSWYQQALGQGPQFIFQYYREEENGRGNFPPRFSGLQFPNYSSELNVNALELDDSALYLCASRQWVNTEAFFGQGTRLTVV.

This clone turned up a few times. A much bigger clone sits one base away, suggesting this may be a read error. Other DNA sequences in the sample encode the same CDR3. J is TRBJ1-5 and V is TRBV7-3; D may be TRBD1 (6 bases). V lost 2 bases to trimming and J lost 4 bases, with 6 bases between them. Germline values: CDR1 SGHTA, CDR2 FQGTGA. There are 13 residues in the CDR3. CDR3 nucleotides: TGTGCCAGCAGCTTACAGGGGAATCAGCCCCAGCATTTT. This encodes CASSLQGNQPQHF.

The rearrangement uses TRBV30 and TRBJ1-6; the D is unclear. The germline V gene encodes CDR1 GTSNPN and CDR2 SVGIG (reference sequence). The CDR3 length is 13 residues. Trimming stripped 2 bases from V and 4 bases from J, with 6 bases between. The CDR3 spells CAWSIRYNSPLHF. The CDR3 coding sequence is TGTGCCTGGAGTATTAGGTATAATTCACCCCTCCACTTT. Together with reference TRBV30 and TRBJ1-6, the CDR3 gives the full variable domain: SQTIHQWPATLVQPVGSPLSLECTVEGTSNPNLYWYRQAAGRGLQLLFYSVGIGQISSEVPQNLSASRPQDRQFILSSKKLLLSDSGFYLCAWSIRYNSPLHFGNGTRLTVT.

This chain joins TRBV24-1 and TRBJ2-5; no definite D call. V was trimmed by 5 bases and J by 5 bases, leaving 8 bases between them. This CDR3 is 12 amino acids long. In germline, CDR1 is KGHDR, CDR2 SFDVKD. The CDR3 coding sequence is TGTGCCACCAGTGTCTCGGATGAGACCCAGTACTTC. As protein: CATSVSDETQYF.

This chain uses TRBV19 with TRBJ1-1; D is unresolved. V gave up 4 bases and J gave up 1 base, with 16 bases separating them. The CDR3 sequence is 16 residues long. Germline V gene data show CDR1 as LNHDA and CDR2 as SQIVND (reference sequence). The CDR3 protein is CASSTPPRRGNTEAFF. CDR3 coding DNA: TGTGCCAGTAGTACCCCCCCTCGGCGGGGGAACACTGAAGCTTTCTTT. The whole variable domain, filled in from reference TRBV19 and TRBJ1-1, reads DGGITQSPKYLFRKEGQNVTLSCEQNLNHDAMYWYRQDPGQGLRLIYYSQIVNDFQKGDIAEGYSVSREKKESFPLTVTSAQKNPTAFYLCASSTPPRRGNTEAFFGQGTRLTVV.

This clone was seen just once. The V gene is TRBV5-1, the J gene TRBJ2-7; 9 bases line up with TRBD1. Germline V CDR1 and CDR2: SGHRS, YFSETQ. The CDR3 runs to 15 residues. Germline trimming cut 4 bases from V and 5 bases from J; bases unmatched to any gene: 10. The CDR3: CASSQNRDRVDEQYF. CDR3 bases: TGCGCCAGCAGCCAGAACCGGGACAGGGTTGACGAGCAGTACTTC.

This clone was seen just once. V and J are TRBV5-1 and TRBJ2-5, with unresolved D. Germline V lookup: CDR1 SGHRS, CDR2 YFSETQ. The V gene lost 0 bases and the J gene lost 5 bases, with 11 bases spanning the gap. The CDR3 spans 14 residues. As DNA, the CDR3 is TGCGCCAGCAGCTTGGTAGTGGGTCGGGAGACCCAGTACTTC. Translating gives CASSLVVGRETQYF.

The chain uses TRBV5-6 and TRBJ1-2; D not certain. Per the germline V gene, CDR1 is SGHDT and CDR2 is YYEEEE. Trimming pared 0 bases from V and 4 bases from J, leaving 10 bases between. The CDR3 runs 14 residues. As DNA, the CDR3 is TGTGCCAGCAGCTTGGATCTCAGCGGCTATGGCTACACCTTC. Encoded protein: CASSLDLSGYGYTF.

This chain connects TRBV29-1 to TRBJ2-7; D is unclear. Germline V lookup: CDR1 SQVTM, CDR2 ANQGSEA. The CDR3 contains 16 residues. Trimming left V 1 base short and J 2 bases short, with 18 bases between. CDR3 region: CSVEVILSADTYEQYF. The CDR3 DNA follows: TGCAGCGTTGAAGTTATTTTGTCGGCAGATACCTACGAGCAGTACTTC.

There are a few counts of this clone. V gene TRBV2 combines with J gene TRBJ2-5, with TRBD2 matching 10 bases. Germline V gene data show CDR1 as SNHLY and CDR2 as FYNNEI. CDR3 length equals 16 residues. The V and J ends lost 4 bases and 4 bases, in that order; junction bases with no gene match: 9. CDR3 in amino acids: CASSGVAGGRGETQYF. In DNA form, the CDR3 reads TGTGCCAGCAGTGGGGTAGCGGGGGGCCGGGGAGAGACCCAGTACTTC.

The sample holds many counts of this clone. J is TRBJ2-1 and V is TRBV7-9; D ambiguous. The CDR3 sequence is 15 residues long. Germline CDR1 and CDR2: SEHNR and FQNEAQ (reference sequence). With 5 bases removed from V and 5 bases from J, the gap between germline ends came to 16 bases. CDR3 sequence: CASSLILGLHNEQFF. The CDR3 DNA sequence: TGTGCCAGCAGCCTAATTTTGGGTCTTCACAATGAGCAGTTCTTC.

This clone showed up just once. The J gene is TRBJ2-7, the V gene TRBV7-8; tentatively, D is TRBD2 (5 bases). Trimming stripped 11 bases from V and 0 bases from J, with 17 bases between. Germline values: CDR1 SGHVS, CDR2 FQNEAQ. CDR3 length: 14 amino acids. CDR3 residues: CAVIDGMSSYEQYF. The DNA of the CDR3 is TGTGCCGTGATAGACGGGATGAGCTCCTACGAGCAGTACTTC.

The V and J genes are TRBV20-1 and TRBJ1-3; D remains ambiguous. There are 14 residues in the CDR3. Trimming cost V 3 bases and J 0 bases, with 9 bases left between them. CDR1 and CDR2 from the germline V gene are DFQATT and SNEGSKA (reference sequence). The CDR3 bases are TGCAGTGCTAGTGCGGCGATCTCTGGAAACACCATATATTTT. Its translation: CSASAAISGNTIYF.

CDR3 in amino acids: CASSLVGGTRDRGEELFF. DNA for the CDR3: TGTGCCAGCAGCTTGGTGGGAGGAACACGGGACAGGGGTGAGGAGCTGTTTTTT. The V and J genes are TRBV7-8 and TRBJ2-2, with 10 bases matching TRBD1. In germline, CDR1 is SGHVS, CDR2 FQNEAQ. J lost 10 bases, V lost 3 bases, and 17 bases had no gene match. This CDR3 region has 18 residues.

The chain is built from TRBV28 and TRBJ1-2; D is unresolved. The CDR3 consists of 12 residues. The V gene lost 5 bases and the J gene lost 4 bases, with 8 bases spanning the gap. Germline CDR1 and CDR2: MDHEN and SYDVKM. The DNA of the CDR3 is TGTGCCAGCAGTAAGGGCGGCTATGGCTACACCTTC. Protein product: CASSKGGYGYTF.

This chain links TRBV30 with TRBJ1-4; 11 nucleotides agree with TRBD1. This CDR3 has 15 residues. The J segment lost 7 bases and the V segment lost 2 bases, leaving 6 bases of the junction unmatched. CDR1 is GTSNPN, CDR2 SVGIG, per germline (reference sequence). The CDR3 loop is CAWSQPGQGGEKLFF. CDR3 sequence (DNA): TGTGCCTGGAGTCAACCGGGACAGGGGGGTGAAAAACTGTTTTTT.

This chain uses TRBV7-2 with TRBJ2-2, with D tentatively TRBD2 (6 bases). The CDR3 runs to 15 residues. Germline CDR1 SGHTA, CDR2 FQGNSA. V was clipped by 5 bases and J by 0 bases, with 10 bases between them. The CDR3 bases are TGTGCCAGCAGCCCGCCGGGGGCGAACACCGGGGAGCTGTTTTTT. It translates to CASSPPGANTGELFF.

The chain is built from TRBV5-6 and TRBJ1-4; 9 bases are shared with TRBD1. The germline CDR1 and CDR2 sequences are SGHDT and YYEEEE. This CDR3 is 15 amino acids long. The V and J ends lost 2 bases and 8 bases, in that order; junction bases with no gene match: 7. In DNA, the CDR3 is TGTGCCAGCAGCTTTGGACAGGGGAGGGTGGAAAAACTGTTTTTT. Translation gives CASSFGQGRVEKLFF. The entire variable domain, with the rest obtained from reference TRBV5-6 and TRBJ1-4, is as follows: DAGVTQSPTHLIKTRGQQVTLRCSPKSGHDTVSWYQQALGQGPQFIFQYYEEEERQRGNFPDRFSGHQFPNYSSELNVNALLLGDSALYLCASSFGQGRVEKLFFGSGTQLSVL.

The chain combines TRBV6-5 with TRBJ2-3; D remains unclear. The CDR3 has 14 amino acids. Germline loops: CDR1 MNHEY, CDR2 SVGAGI. V was trimmed by 10 bases and J by 6 bases, leaving 20 bases between them. CDR3 amino acids: CATATELTSDTQYF. The CDR3 nucleotides read TGTGCCACTGCGACGGAACTAACCTCTGATACGCAGTATTTT.